These T cell receptor beta chains were read from a single sample in a study of radiation and T cells in renal cell carcinoma. Assay: immunoSEQ multiplex PCR; the TCRdb copy retains only in-frame clones and omits some. Here the sample spans some 75,000 clones, 82% being singletons. This specimen was blood, taken from a patient whose treatment included radiotherapy and nephrectomy. These receptors came from a man between 60 and 75 years old with renal cell carcinoma. Each CDR3 is given with its conserved first and last residue. The D gene is left open where the match is weak. The size entry is marked missing in some rows and otherwise reads once, few, many or a size class.

j_call: TRBJ2-3; v_call: TRBV25-1; d_call: -; clone_size: -; cdr3_nt: TGTGCCAGCAGTGTTACAGATACGCAGTATTTT; cdr3_aa: CASSVTDTQYF
j_call: TRBJ1-6; v_call: TRBV29-1; d_call: TRBD1; clone_size: -; cdr3_nt: TGCAGCGCCGGGACAGATAATTCACCCCTCCACTTT; cdr3_aa: CSAGTDNSPLHF
j_call: TRBJ1-1; v_call: TRBV7-8; d_call: -; clone_size: -; cdr3_nt: TGTGCCAGCAGCTTAAAGGTGAACACTGAAGCTTTCTTT; cdr3_aa: CASSLKVNTEAFF
j_call: TRBJ2-7; v_call: TRBV7-2; d_call: -; clone_size: -; cdr3_nt: TGTGCCAGCAGCCAGGGACTCCAGCGATACGAGCAGTACTTC; cdr3_aa: CASSQGLQRYEQYF
j_call: TRBJ2-1; v_call: TRBV5-1; d_call: -; clone_size: -; cdr3_nt: TGCGCCAGCAGCTTGGGGGGCGGGGAGTCCTACAATGAGCAGTTCTTC; cdr3_aa: CASSLGGGESYNEQFF
j_call: TRBJ1-2; v_call: TRBV7-9; d_call: TRBD1; clone_size: -; cdr3_nt: TGTGCCAGCAGCCGAGGGGCAGGGGGCGCGAGCTATGGCTACACCTTC; cdr3_aa: CASSRGAGGASYGYTF
j_call: TRBJ2-7; v_call: TRBV4-1; d_call: -; clone_size: few; cdr3_nt: TGCGCCAGCAGCCAAAACCGAGGCGAGCAGTACTTC; cdr3_aa: CASSQNRGEQYF
j_call: TRBJ1-1; v_call: TRBV10-1; d_call: -; clone_size: -; cdr3_nt: TGCGCCAGCAGTGAGGTGGGGGCTGGAGCTTTCTTT; cdr3_aa: CASSEVGAGAFF
j_call: TRBJ1-5; v_call: TRBV6-5; d_call: -; clone_size: -; cdr3_nt: TGTGCCAGCAGTCCTGAGGGGTTTGATCAGCCCCAGCATTTT; cdr3_aa: CASSPEGFDQPQHF
j_call: TRBJ2-2; v_call: TRBV14; d_call: TRBD2; clone_size: -; cdr3_nt: TGTGCCAGCAGCGTAGCGGGAGGGCCCCGGGAGCTGTTTTTT; cdr3_aa: CASSVAGGPRELFF
j_call: TRBJ1-1; v_call: TRBV5-1; d_call: -; clone_size: -; cdr3_nt: TGCGCCAGCAGGGCAACAGGGAACACTGAAGCTTTCTTT; cdr3_aa: CASRATGNTEAFF
j_call: TRBJ2-5; v_call: TRBV19; d_call: -; clone_size: -; cdr3_nt: TGTGCCAGTAGTATATCCGCCTCGGCGGAGACCCAGTACTTC; cdr3_aa: CASSISASAETQYF
j_call: TRBJ1-1; v_call: TRBV5-1; d_call: TRBD1; clone_size: once; cdr3_nt: TGCGCCAGCAGCCCTGTCCCGGGACAGGGTTTGAGCACTGAAGCTTTCTTT; cdr3_aa: CASSPVPGQGLSTEAFF
j_call: TRBJ2-2; v_call: TRBV4-1; d_call: -; clone_size: -; cdr3_nt: TGCGCCAGCAGCCAAGAATCTGCCGGGATCCGGACCGGGGAGCTGTTTTTT; cdr3_aa: CASSQESAGIRTGELFF
j_call: TRBJ1-4; v_call: TRBV28; d_call: -; clone_size: -; cdr3_nt: TGTGCCAGCAGGGCGGGAGGGTATGAAAAACTGTTTTTT; cdr3_aa: CASRAGGYEKLFF
j_call: TRBJ2-3; v_call: TRBV6-1; d_call: TRBD2; clone_size: -; cdr3_nt: TGTGCCAGCAGTGCTAGCGGGAGAACAGATACGCAGTATTTT; cdr3_aa: CASSASGRTDTQYF
j_call: TRBJ2-7; v_call: TRBV9; d_call: -; clone_size: -; cdr3_nt: TGTGCCAGCAGCGTGGGGTACGAGCAGTACTTC; cdr3_aa: CASSVGYEQYF
j_call: TRBJ2-7; v_call: TRBV5-4; d_call: -; clone_size: few; cdr3_nt: TGTGCCAGCGGGAGGGGGAGAAGTGAGCAGTACTTC; cdr3_aa: CASGRGRSEQYF
j_call: TRBJ1-4; v_call: TRBV7-9; d_call: TRBD1; clone_size: -; cdr3_nt: TGTGCCAGCAGCGCACTACAGGGGGCGAAAGAAAAACTGTTTTTT; cdr3_aa: CASSALQGAKEKLFF
j_call: TRBJ1-3; v_call: TRBV19; d_call: -; clone_size: -; cdr3_nt: TGTGCCAGTACCGTCTCTGGAAACACCATATATTTT; cdr3_aa: CASTVSGNTIYF
j_call: TRBJ2-7; v_call: TRBV7-2; d_call: TRBD2; clone_size: -; cdr3_nt: TGTGCCAGCAGCTTATATTTTGCGGGGGTCTACGAGCAGTACTTC; cdr3_aa: CASSLYFAGVYEQYF
j_call: TRBJ2-3; v_call: TRBV10-2; d_call: -; clone_size: few; cdr3_nt: TGCGCCAGCAGTGACCGGGACCGTAGCACAGATACGCAGTATTTT; cdr3_aa: CASSDRDRSTDTQYF
j_call: TRBJ2-7; v_call: TRBV2; d_call: -; clone_size: -; cdr3_nt: TGTGCCAGCAGTGAAAGGCCCATGGGCTCCTACGAGCAGTACTTC; cdr3_aa: CASSERPMGSYEQYF
j_call: TRBJ2-7; v_call: TRBV27; d_call: TRBD2; clone_size: -; cdr3_nt: TGTGCCAGCAGTCCCGGACTAGCGGGAGGACGCGAGCAGTACTTC; cdr3_aa: CASSPGLAGGREQYF
j_call: TRBJ2-7; v_call: TRBV6-5; d_call: TRBD2; clone_size: once; cdr3_nt: TGTGCCAGCAGTCCTAGCGGGACATTCTACGAGCAGTACTTC; cdr3_aa: CASSPSGTFYEQYF
j_call: TRBJ1-5; v_call: TRBV28; d_call: -; clone_size: -; cdr3_nt: TGTGCCAGCAGTTTCCTCTGGGCAGGGAAGGGATATAGCAATCAGCCCCAGCATTTT; cdr3_aa: CASSFLWAGKGYSNQPQHF
j_call: TRBJ2-4; v_call: TRBV7-2; d_call: -; clone_size: few; cdr3_nt: TGTGCCAGCAGCTTTGGCCTCGCCAAAAACATTCAGTACTTC; cdr3_aa: CASSFGLAKNIQYF
j_call: TRBJ2-4; v_call: TRBV28; d_call: TRBD1; clone_size: -; cdr3_nt: TGTGCCAGCAGACCCACCCCAGGGACAGGGAGGAACATTCAGTACTTC; cdr3_aa: CASRPTPGTGRNIQYF
j_call: TRBJ1-4; v_call: TRBV27; d_call: -; clone_size: -; cdr3_nt: TGTGCCAGCGGTTTACAGGGTTACGAAAAACTGTTTTTT; cdr3_aa: CASGLQGYEKLFF
j_call: TRBJ1-5; v_call: TRBV5-3; d_call: TRBD1; clone_size: -; cdr3_nt: TGTGCCAGACTCGGCAGGGGGCAATGGAATCAGCCCCAGCATTTT; cdr3_aa: CARLGRGQWNQPQHF
j_call: TRBJ1-2; v_call: TRBV19; d_call: -; clone_size: -; cdr3_nt: TGTGCCAGCTCGAGAGGGGGCTATGGCTACACCTTC; cdr3_aa: CASSRGGYGYTF
j_call: TRBJ2-1; v_call: TRBV2; d_call: -; clone_size: -; cdr3_nt: TGTGCCAGCAGTGAAGTAGGGGGGAGCTACAATGAGCAGTTCTTC; cdr3_aa: CASSEVGGSYNEQFF
j_call: TRBJ1-5; v_call: TRBV28; d_call: -; clone_size: -; cdr3_nt: TGTGCCAGCACCCTACAAGGGCCCAATCAGCCCCAGCATTTT; cdr3_aa: CASTLQGPNQPQHF
j_call: TRBJ2-3; v_call: TRBV6-5; d_call: TRBD1; clone_size: -; cdr3_nt: TGTGCCAGCAGTTCGGGACAGATATTCACAGATACGCAGTATTTT; cdr3_aa: CASSSGQIFTDTQYF
j_call: TRBJ2-7; v_call: TRBV6-1; d_call: TRBD2; clone_size: few; cdr3_nt: TGTGCCAGCACCAGGCGGGGGGGAGGGCCCGAGCAGTACTTC; cdr3_aa: CASTRRGGGPEQYF
j_call: TRBJ1-1; v_call: TRBV6-5; d_call: -; clone_size: -; cdr3_nt: TGTGCCAGCACCTCTCCGGCTCGCACTGAAGCTTTCTTT; cdr3_aa: CASTSPARTEAFF
j_call: TRBJ2-7; v_call: TRBV5-1; d_call: -; clone_size: -; cdr3_nt: TGCGCCAGCAGCTTGGGCGTGAACTACGAGCAGTACTTC; cdr3_aa: CASSLGVNYEQYF
j_call: TRBJ2-1; v_call: TRBV9; d_call: -; clone_size: -; cdr3_nt: TGTGCCAGCACCAGGGGGGCGGGCAATGAGCAGTTCTTC; cdr3_aa: CASTRGAGNEQFF
j_call: TRBJ2-1; v_call: TRBV9; d_call: TRBD2; clone_size: -; cdr3_nt: TGTGCCAGCAGCGCGCGGGAGAAGTCCTACAATGAGCAGTTCTTC; cdr3_aa: CASSAREKSYNEQFF
j_call: TRBJ2-7; v_call: TRBV19; d_call: -; clone_size: -; cdr3_nt: TGTGCCAGTAGTATAGGGGACTGGACCTACGAGCAGTACTTC; cdr3_aa: CASSIGDWTYEQYF
j_call: TRBJ1-1; v_call: TRBV28; d_call: -; clone_size: -; cdr3_nt: TGTGCCAGCAGTCGGGACATGAACACTGAAGCTTTCTTT; cdr3_aa: CASSRDMNTEAFF
j_call: TRBJ2-1; v_call: TRBV10-3; d_call: -; clone_size: -; cdr3_nt: TGTGCCATCAGTGGCCCGCCCGGAGTCGGAGGGGGCTCCTACAATGAGCAGTTCTTC; cdr3_aa: CAISGPPGVGGGSYNEQFF
j_call: TRBJ2-7; v_call: TRBV7-8; d_call: TRBD1; clone_size: -; cdr3_nt: TGTGCCAGCAGCTTAATTCAGGGGGCGCGGTACGAGCAGTACTTC; cdr3_aa: CASSLIQGARYEQYF
j_call: TRBJ1-4; v_call: TRBV7-2; d_call: -; clone_size: -; cdr3_nt: TGTGCCAGCAGCTTAGAAGGCGGGAGGGAAAAACTGTTTTTT; cdr3_aa: CASSLEGGREKLFF
j_call: TRBJ2-1; v_call: TRBV19; d_call: -; clone_size: few; cdr3_nt: TGTGCCAGTAGCCACCGGACAAACTACAATGAGCAGTTCTTC; cdr3_aa: CASSHRTNYNEQFF
j_call: TRBJ2-3; v_call: TRBV11-2; d_call: -; clone_size: once; cdr3_nt: TGTGCCAGCAGCTTTACAGGGGATACGCAGTATTTT; cdr3_aa: CASSFTGDTQYF
j_call: TRBJ2-6; v_call: TRBV5-6; d_call: -; clone_size: -; cdr3_nt: TGTGCCAGCAGCTGGTCATTTGCTGGGGCCAACGTCCTGACTTTC; cdr3_aa: CASSWSFAGANVLTF